The 5 T cell receptor beta chains presented below share a single source sample, sequenced in a study of blood T cell repertoires in COVID-19. The data were produced by immunoSEQ multiplex PCR, yet TCRdb's version contains in-frame clones alone and is incomplete. The repertoire holds roughly 350,000 clones, with 87% as singletons. Input material: peripheral blood. The receptor source for this set is a woman aged 45-59 years with COVID-19, enrolled during active disease.

The chain employs TRBV7-8 and TRBJ2-2; 8 nucleotides align to TRBD1. The CDR3 has 19 amino acids. Germline CDR1 is SGHVS and CDR2 is FQNEAQ. V lost 5 bases, J lost 6 bases, and 20 bases stayed unmatched. The CDR3 protein is CASSQPGTGRPLESGELFF. CDR3 in DNA: TGTGCCAGCAGCCAACCCGGGACAGGTCGACCTTTGGAATCCGGGGAGCTGTTTTTT.

The chain couples TRBV5-1 to TRBJ2-7; TRBD2 agrees at 7 bases. Germline CDR1 is SGHRS and CDR2 is YFSETQ. The V gene end was trimmed by 2 bases and the J gene end by 0 bases; junction bases not matched to a gene: 5. The CDR3 spans 15 residues. In nucleotides, the CDR3 is TGCGCCAGCAGCTTTCTGGGAGGGAGCTCCTACGAGCAGTACTTC. It is translated as CASSFLGGSSYEQYF.

The rearrangement uses TRBV6-6 and TRBJ2-5, with D perhaps TRBD2 (6 bases). V dropped 6 bases and J dropped 3 bases, with 20 bases sitting between them. Germline V gene lookup returns CDR1 MNHNY and CDR2 SVGAGI (reference sequence). There are 16 residues in the CDR3. The CDR3 DNA sequence: TGTGCCAGCAGCCCCCCCCGGGGGTCGGGGGAAGAGACCCAGTACTTC. Protein: CASSPPRGSGEETQYF.

This clone was recorded once. Other nucleotide sequences in the sample specify the same CDR3. The gene calls are TRBV5-1 and TRBJ2-5; possibly TRBD1 for D (5 bases). Per the germline V gene, CDR1 is SGHRS and CDR2 is YFSETQ. The length of the CDR3 is 14 residues. V was shortened by 0 bases and J by 4 bases, with 10 bases between the two germline ends. The CDR3 spells CASSLAGLGETQYF. For the CDR3, the DNA is TGCGCCAGCAGCTTGGCAGGGTTAGGAGAGACCCAGTACTTC.

The rearrangement joins TRBV19 to TRBJ1-5, with 8 bases aligning to TRBD1. V was pared by 7 bases and J by 6 bases, with 8 bases of the junction left unmatched. Germline V gene lookup returns CDR1 LNHDA and CDR2 SQIVND (reference sequence). The CDR3 runs to 14 residues. CDR3 amino acids: CASTGQGGRQPQHF. CDR3 sequence (DNA): TGTGCCAGTACAGGACAGGGCGGTCGTCAGCCCCAGCATTTT.